This TCR beta chain was identified during a study of tumor-infiltrating lymphocytes in oesophageal squamous cell carcinoma. CDR1 SEHNR and CDR2 FQNEAQ come from the germline V gene (reference sequence). V was shortened by 2 bases and J by 1 base, with 11 bases between the two germline ends. The CDR3 has 16 amino acids. TCRdb re-called the PCR reads with MiXCR, one entry per CDR3 protein. In the table there are 20,000 or so distinct CDR3 sequences, less than 45% of which are singletons. Input material: esophageal tumor tissue. The chain carries TRBV7-9 and TRBJ2-2, with D possibly matching TRBD1 (6 bases). The TCR comes from a male donor with esophageal squamous cell carcinoma. CDR3 DNA: TGTGCCAGCAGCTTAACCGGGACAAAGAACACCGGGGAGCTGTTTTTT. As protein: CASSLTGTKNTGELFF.